This T cell receptor (beta chain) was observed in a study of control samples from healthy donors and cancer patients. Repertoires were generated with immunoSEQ multiplex PCR, while TCRdb's copy carries only in-frame clones and drops some. The table has about 100,000 clones, under 95% seen once. The sample taken for sequencing was blood. The sequence came from a woman aged 18-35 years in good health.

CDR3 sequence: CASSRVPRGGSGNTIYF. The DNA of the CDR3 is TGTGCCAGCAGCCGCGTCCCTCGTGGGGGCTCTGGAAACACCATATATTTT. This chain links TRBV2 with TRBJ1-3; the D gene is possibly TRBD1 (5 bases). This CDR3 comprises 17 residues. CDR1 and CDR2 (germline): SNHLY, FYNNEI. The germline V and J ends were trimmed by 6 bases and 0 bases, with 18 bases remaining between them.